The 19 T cell receptor beta chains below come from one sample, sequenced in a study of Graves' ophthalmopathy and Graves' hyperthyroidism. As the template, RNA transcripts were used to amplify TCR beta CDR3 regions. HTBI primers served in a first-round RT-PCR, which a second-round multiplex PCR followed. TCRdb re-called the multiplex PCR reads with MiXCR, one entry per CDR3 protein. The table includes some 1.1 million distinct CDR3 sequences, about 35% detected once. Sequenced material: peripheral blood or thyroid tissue (not recorded which). Source of these receptors: an adult man with Graves' hyperthyroidism.

The V and J genes are TRBV20-1 and TRBJ2-7; D might be TRBD2 (6 bases). The CDR3 sequence is 12 residues long. V was shortened by 3 bases and J by 5 bases, with 11 bases between the two germline ends. Germline lookup yields CDR1 DFQATT and CDR2 SNEGSKA (reference sequence). CDR3 residues: CSASGSGDEQYF. The DNA of the CDR3 is TGCAGTGCTAGCGGGAGTGGCGACGAGCAGTACTTC.

This clonotype occurred many times. V and J are TRBV29-1 and TRBJ1-2; 7 bases are shared with TRBD1. CDR1 SQVTM and CDR2 ANQGSEA come from the germline V gene. The CDR3 length is 13 residues. Losses at the gene ends were 6 bases for V and 4 bases for J; bases not matched to a gene: 8. Written as DNA, the CDR3 is TGCAGCGTGGACAGACAGGGTTCCTATGGCTACACCTTC. Translated, it gives CSVDRQGSYGYTF.

Regarding this clonotype: A much larger clone differs by one base, so this may be a read error. The rearrangement joins TRBV7-9 to TRBJ1-1; 9 bases map to TRBD1. This CDR3 is 15 amino acids long. Germline assignment: CDR1 SEHNR and CDR2 FQNEAQ (reference sequence). Trimming removed 6 bases from V and 4 bases from J; junction bases left unmatched: 9. CDR3 amino acids: CASSRTGARSTEAFF. In DNA form, the CDR3 reads TGTGCCAGCAGTAGGACAGGGGCCCGGAGCACTGAAGCTTTCTTT.

Many counts were recorded for this clonotype. The V and J genes are TRBV2 and TRBJ2-5; D possibly corresponds to TRBD2 (5 bases). The V end was cut by 7 bases, the J end by 1 base, with 13 bases between. The CDR3 spans 14 residues. Germline V gives CDR1 SNHLY, CDR2 FYNNEI. The DNA of the CDR3 is TGTGCCAGCACCGGTGGAGGTACCCAAGAGACCCAGTACTTC. Its protein product is CASTGGGTQETQYF.

This clonotype was seen only a few times. This chain joins TRBV28 and TRBJ2-7; 9 bases map to TRBD1. The germline CDR1 and CDR2 sequences are MDHEN and SYDVKM. The V gene end was trimmed by 5 bases and the J gene end by 6 bases; junction bases not matched to a gene: 11. This CDR3 spans 15 amino acids. CDR3 in DNA: TGTGCCAGCAGTCCATTGACAGGGGGATACCTCGAGCAGTACTTC. This sequence encodes CASSPLTGGYLEQYF.

This chain links TRBV7-6 with TRBJ1-2; D not resolved. V lost 4 bases and J lost 5, with 11 bases in between. This CDR3 is built from 13 residues. The germline V gene encodes CDR1 SGHVS and CDR2 FNYEAQ. CDR3 DNA sequence: TGTGCCAGCAGCTCCTCGCAATCATATGGCTACACCTTC. Translated, it gives CASSSSQSYGYTF. Complete variable domain (other parts from reference TRBV7-6 and TRBJ1-2): GAGVSQSPRYKVTKRGQDVALRCDPISGHVSLYWYRQALGQGPEFLTYFNYEAQQDKSGLPNDRFSAERPEGSISTLTIQRTEQRDSAMYRCASSSSQSYGYTFGSGTRLTVV.

Details on this clonotype: The CDR3 carries no conserved terminal phenylalanine or tryptophan, so it likely arises from a read error. The DNA is omitted, as the CDR3 cannot be located on it reliably, and the CDR3 follows TCRdb's listing. The gene calls are TRBV11-2 and TRBJ1-1. From its first to its last residue, the CDR3 has 8 amino acids. CDR1 and CDR2 (germline): SGHAT, FQNNGV. The CDR3 region is CASSPAGG.

This clonotype appeared many times. The chain uses TRBV7-8 and TRBJ2-6; the D call may be TRBD1 or TRBD2 (5 bases each). This CDR3 is 17 amino acids long. Per the germline V gene, CDR1 is SGHVS and CDR2 is FQNEAQ. V was trimmed by 5 bases and J by 2 bases, leaving 16 bases between them. The CDR3 region has the DNA TGTGCCAGCAGCCTGGGACGGCCGAGGACTGGGGCCAACGTCCTGACTTTC. Amino acids: CASSLGRPRTGANVLTF.

Comments on this clonotype: Given a much more abundant clone one base away, this may be a read error. This chain connects TRBV20-1 to TRBJ2-7; 7 bases are shared with TRBD1. The CDR3 has 15 residues. From germline, CDR1 is DFQATT and CDR2 SNEGSKA (reference sequence). Trimming cost V 3 bases and J 2 bases; bases outside gene matches: 10. The DNA of the CDR3 is TGCAGTGCTAGTCCCGGGACAGACCTTCCCTACGAGCAGTACTTC. It specifies CSASPGTDLPYEQYF.

With respect to this clonotype: The junction departs from germline at one end; a sequencing error may be responsible. The rearrangement joins TRBV9 to TRBJ2-2; TRBD1 aligns across 10 bases. Looked up from germline, CDR1 is SGDLS and CDR2 is YYNGEE. The CDR3 is 16 residues long. CDR3 amino acids: CACSATGGRNTGELFF. DNA of the CDR3: TGTGCCTGCAGCGCGACAGGGGGCAGGAACACCGGGGAGCTGTTTTTT.

A remark on this clonotype: Sequence at one end of the junction differs from germline and may be a read error. This chain uses TRBV7-8 with TRBJ2-6; 11 bases align to TRBD1. The CDR3 covers 19 residues. Germline values: CDR1 SGHVS, CDR2 FQNEAQ. In nucleotides, the CDR3 is TGTACCAGCAGCTTAGCTCCCGGACAGGGGGCCGCTGGGGCCAACGTCCTGACTTTC. Translation: CTSSLAPGQGAAGANVLTF.

The sample holds a few counts of this clonotype. The chain couples TRBV20-1 to TRBJ2-3; 7 bases are a match to TRBD2. The CDR3 extends over 11 amino acids. V was pared by 3 bases and J by 9 bases, with 3 bases of the junction left unmatched. CDR1 and CDR2 from the germline V gene are DFQATT and SNEGSKA (reference sequence). This chain's CDR3 is CSARTGGTQYF. DNA for the CDR3: TGCAGTGCTAGGACGGGGGGAACGCAGTATTTT.

The chain joins TRBV10-3 to TRBJ1-2; a possible D gene is TRBD1 (6 bases). The CDR3 runs 14 residues. Germline assignment: CDR1 ENHRY and CDR2 SYGVKD. The germline V and J ends were trimmed by 5 bases and 2 bases, with 12 bases remaining between them. The chain's CDR3 is CAISYVDRNYGYTF. CDR3 coding DNA: TGTGCCATCAGTTACGTTGACAGGAACTATGGCTACACCTTC.

The gene calls are TRBV6-5 and TRBJ1-3, with TRBD1 matching over 10 bases. Looked up from germline, CDR1 is MNHEY and CDR2 is SVGAGI. Losses at the gene ends were 4 bases for V and 2 bases for J; bases not matched to a gene: 5. CDR3 length equals 16 residues. The CDR3 spells CASSFRQGATGNTIYF. The CDR3 DNA reads TGTGCCAGCAGTTTCCGACAGGGGGCAACTGGAAACACCATATATTTT.

The chain uses TRBV7-7 and TRBJ2-3, with D possibly TRBD1 on 6 matching bases. The germline gives CDR1 SSHAT, CDR2 FNYEAQ (reference sequence). CDR3 length: 15 residues. Trimming stripped 5 bases from V and 5 bases from J, with 17 bases between. The CDR3 here is CASSQSGRGIDTQYF. The CDR3 region has the DNA TGTGCCAGCAGCCAGAGTGGCAGGGGTATAGATACGCAGTATTTT. Combining the CDR3 with reference TRBV7-7 and TRBJ2-3 gives the whole variable domain GAGVSQSPRYKVTKRGQDVTLRCDPISSHATLYWYQQALGQGPEFLTYFNYEAQPDKSGLPSDRFSAERPEGSISTLTIQRTEQRDSAMYRCASSQSGRGIDTQYFGPGTRLTVL.

This chain uses TRBV6-5 with TRBJ2-7; D not resolved. The CDR3 consists of 12 residues. V was trimmed by 4 bases and J by 6 bases, leaving 10 bases between them. CDR1 is MNHEY and CDR2 is SVGAGI in the germline V gene. Written as DNA, the CDR3 is TGTGCCAGCAGTTCAAGGTACGCCGAGCAGTACTTC. This sequence encodes CASSSRYAEQYF.

This clonotype was picked up a small number of times. The chain has TRBV20-1 and TRBJ2-2; 14 nucleotides match TRBD2. Germline V CDR1 and CDR2: DFQATT, SNEGSKA (reference sequence). The CDR3 loop spans 20 amino acids. V trimming: 2 bases; J trimming: 3 bases; junction bases outside the gene matches: 14. DNA of the CDR3: TGCAGTGCTAGAACCCCCTCTAGGACTAGCGGGAGGAGGTACACCGGGGAGCTGTTTTTT. Translation: CSARTPSRTSGRRYTGELFF.

This clonotype appeared many times. This chain joins TRBV4-3 and TRBJ1-1; the D gene is possibly TRBD1 (6 bases). The germline V gene has CDR1 LGHNA and CDR2 YSLEER. This CDR3 has 14 residues. Trimming removed 2 bases at V and 8 bases at J, with 15 bases between. The CDR3 coding sequence is TGCGCCAGCAGCCAACGAACAGGGATATCCGAAGCTTTCTTT. This encodes CASSQRTGISEAFF.

This chain links TRBV5-1 with TRBJ2-7; 12 nucleotides agree with TRBD2. The CDR3 has 15 amino acids. Germline CDR1 is SGHRS and CDR2 is YFSETQ. The junction had 3 bases not matched to a gene; V was cut back by 3 bases and J by 2 bases. CDR3 DNA sequence: TGCGCCAGCAGCTGGACTAGCGGGGCGACCTACGAGCAGTACTTC. Translation: CASSWTSGATYEQYF. Together with reference TRBV5-1 and TRBJ2-7, the CDR3 gives the full variable domain: KAGVTQTPRYLIKTRGQQVTLSCSPISGHRSVSWYQQTPGQGLQFLFEYFSETQRNKGNFPGRFSGRQFSNSRSEMNVSTLELGDSALYLCASSWTSGATYEQYFGPGTRLTVT.